The sequence of this T cell receptor beta chain was determined in a study of beta chain features in type 1 diabetes. Expressed TCRB transcripts were sequenced because the entire RNA isolate underwent reverse transcription. The table came from immunoSEQ multiplex PCR; TCRdb's copy has only in-frame clones and leaves some out. The repertoire holds about 900,000 clones, 15% to 20% seen once, with about 0.02% in the top ten. V shed 3 bases, J shed 2 bases, and the junction held 8 bases outside the gene matches. This CDR3 spans 16 amino acids. Germline V gene lookup returns CDR1 MGHRA and CDR2 YSYEKL. The rearrangement joins TRBV4-1 to TRBJ2-7; 9 nucleotides align to TRBD2. Sequenced: naive CD4+ T cells from blood. This clonotype originated in a woman aged 18-29 years in good health. The CDR3 reads CASSQAGTSHAYEQYF. The CDR3 region has the DNA TGCGCCAGCAGCCAGGCTGGGACTAGCCATGCCTACGAGCAGTACTTC.